This T cell receptor beta chain was found in a study of T cells in localized non-small cell lung cancer. The study's findings and limits: The study detected a median around 50 of the top 100 tumor clones in adjacent lung. Because researchers sequenced only one region of the tumor, heterogeneity is still possible. Uninvolved adjacent lung showed higher T cell clonality than tumor.

Here immunoSEQ multiplex PCR was the method, and the copy in TCRdb shows in-frame clones only, minus some. The sample consists of tens of thousands of clones, 85% to 90% of them appearing once. This CDR3 comprises 14 residues. Trimming left V 1 base short and J 4 bases short, with 11 bases between. Per the germline V gene, CDR1 is MNHEY and CDR2 is SMNVEV (reference sequence). A remark on this clone: Its target is unknown.

Source: PBMCs, taken before any cancer treatment. This clonotype was sampled from a man aged 40 to 69 with stage II lung adenocarcinoma. This sequence joins TRBV27 and TRBJ2-7; D unresolved. The CDR3 region has the DNA TGTGCCAGCAGTTTATTTTTCGGAGAATACGAGCAGTACTTC. Translated: CASSLFFGEYEQYF.